One TCR beta chain is described in this entry. This clonotype was observed at least ten times. Its binding antigen is unknown. The sample holds no much larger clone one base away, and base qualities are not on file. The sample was run on an Illumina NovaSeq 6000. TCRalpha and TCRbeta cDNA libraries were built by 5'RACE with constant-segment primers, adding sample barcodes and unique molecular identifiers. Trizol reagent was used to extract RNA from every sample. The libraries were amplified in two PCR steps, and the second step added a second sample barcode and Illumina TruSeq adapters. Sequencing of libraries was performed on an Illumina NovaSeq with 2 x 150 bp paired-end reads. The source study handled its data this way. Demultiplexing of reads and collapsing into UMI-guided consensus sequences were performed with migec v1.2.7. With mixcr v2.1.11, UMI consensuses were aligned to TRA and TRB V and J templates and assembled into clonotypes. Expanded or contracted clonotypes were those called significant by both edgeR and NoisET, with noise models trained on biological replicates. For edgeR calls, the cutoffs were a false discovery rate-adjusted p below 0.01 and a log2 fold-change threshold of 1. As an exploratory analysis of dynamics, max-normalized trajectories of the 1000 most abundant clonotypes were examined by PCA with hierarchical clustering. Each responding clone was given a CD4 or CD8 phenotype based on the CD4+ and CD8+ repertoires, which had been sequenced separately. The public reads were reanalyzed by TCRdb: fastp trimming at Q25, MiXCR alignment, in-frame beta chains only. One record per CDR3 amino acid sequence lists the most common genes and DNA. The V and J calls were determined by TCRdb, not by the authors. For this sample the table gives 45,000 or so distinct CDR3 sequences, of which roughly 7.2% were detected only once. The ten largest make up about 0.8% of the sample.

The sample originates from a study of T-cell memory formation after mild COVID-19 (dated by TCRdb to the early 2020s). About the study as a whole: TCR sequence clusters from the two donors were largely donor specific. Two young, previously healthy adult volunteers made up the cohort, one male and one female. Longitudinal TCRalpha and TCRbeta repertoire sequencing tracked T-cell clones expanding and contracting after mild COVID-19 in two donors.

The CDR3 contains 15 residues, cysteine and phenylalanine counted. The DNA shown is the 45-base CDR3, in frame from base 1. For this chain, trimming is 3 bases at the V end and 6 bases at the J end, and the number of junction bases without a gene match is 7. The CDR1 and CDR2 encoded by the germline V gene (reference sequence) are LNHNV and YYDKDF. Overall study results and their limits: SARS-CoV-2 specificity of the second-wave clones peaking on day 37 was not confirmed. From day 15 to 85, contracting clones showed balanced CD4/CD8 phenotypes, whereas a second wave of clones that expanded from day 15 to 37 leaned towards CD4+. Contracting CD4+ clones appeared mostly in the CM and EM memory subsets, whereas CD8+ clones were enriched in EMRA. Some responding clones were detected in pre-infection memory, which suggested that pre-existing cross-reactive memory T cells had joined the SARS-CoV-2 response. The study included only a couple of mild cases, and larger cohorts that include severe cases with pre-infection samples were judged to be necessary.

Ficoll-Paque density gradient centrifugation was the method used to isolate PBMCs. Sequencing used PBMCs or a T cell subset sorted from them (not recorded which). The sequence joins TRBV15 to TRBJ2-3, and 9 junction bases match TRBD1. The sequence derives from an adult who had mild COVID-19 (a few samples of this study predate the infection). The sample titles of this study are shuffled in the database, so cell type and time point are left out. The sequenced DNA is TGTGCCACCAGCAGCCCGGACAGGGGTAGTGATACGCAGTATTTT. Its translation reads: CATSSPDRGSDTQYF.